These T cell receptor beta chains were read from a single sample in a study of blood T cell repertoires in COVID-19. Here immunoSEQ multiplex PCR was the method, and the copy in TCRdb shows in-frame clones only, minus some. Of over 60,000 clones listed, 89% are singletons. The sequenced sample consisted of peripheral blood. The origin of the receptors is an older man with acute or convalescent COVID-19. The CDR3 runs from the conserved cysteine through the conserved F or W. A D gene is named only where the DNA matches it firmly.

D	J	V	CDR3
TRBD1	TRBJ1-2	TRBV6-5	CASRNPGQGFYTF
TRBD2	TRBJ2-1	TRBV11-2	CASSLDLIRAGGPNEQFF
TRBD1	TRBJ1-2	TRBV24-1	CATSDPRDRANYGYTF
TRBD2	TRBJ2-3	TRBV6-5	CASLAGGPVDTQYF
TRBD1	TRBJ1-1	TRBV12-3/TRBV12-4	CASSGQGGTEAFF
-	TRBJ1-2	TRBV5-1	CASSLAGDLYGYTF
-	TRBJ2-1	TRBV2	CASSEVVYNEQFF
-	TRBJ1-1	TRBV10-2	CASVGKMNTEAFF
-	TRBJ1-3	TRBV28	CASGRLLSGNTIYF
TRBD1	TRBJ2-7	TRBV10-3	CAISGTGSYEQYF
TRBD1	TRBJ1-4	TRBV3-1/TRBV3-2	CASSAGQVNEKLFF
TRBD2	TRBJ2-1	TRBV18	CASSPPGLAGLEQFF
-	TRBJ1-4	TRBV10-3	CAISESDSATNEKLFF
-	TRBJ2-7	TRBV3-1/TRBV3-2	CASSQDTREQYF
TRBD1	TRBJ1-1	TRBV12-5	CASGKSTGGHTEAFF
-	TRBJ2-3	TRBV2	CASSDLAQGTDTQYF
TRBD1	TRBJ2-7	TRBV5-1	CASSLGHRGYEQYF
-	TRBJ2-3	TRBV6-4	CASSANDRSTDTQYF
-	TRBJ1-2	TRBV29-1	CSVVSDRLKNNYGYTF
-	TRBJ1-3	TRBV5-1	CASSLGPGAGNTIYF
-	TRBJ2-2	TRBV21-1	CASSKEEGAVTGELFF
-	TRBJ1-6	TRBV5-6	CASSYGAGAHSPLHF
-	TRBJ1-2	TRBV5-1	CASSFDSYSYGYTF
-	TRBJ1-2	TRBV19	CASTLLEAGWYYGYTF
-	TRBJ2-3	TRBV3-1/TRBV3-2	CASSQGWALSTDTQYF
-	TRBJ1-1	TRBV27	CASSSHGQLNTEAFF
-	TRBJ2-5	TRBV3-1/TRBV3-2	CASSQGPGVAGETQYF
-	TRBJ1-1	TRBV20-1	CSASKGPGGTEAFF
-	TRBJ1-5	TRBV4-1	CASSQGGGGNQPQHF
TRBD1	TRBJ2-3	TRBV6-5	CASSSLTGSTQYF
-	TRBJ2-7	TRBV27	CASRPGEGVPLEQYF
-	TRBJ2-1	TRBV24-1	CATSGSGLGRYNEQFF
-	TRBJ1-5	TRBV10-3	CAISESPNQPQHF
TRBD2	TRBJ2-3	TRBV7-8	CASSFVAGASTDTQYF
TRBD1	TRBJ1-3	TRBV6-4	CASSELRQGAGNTIYF
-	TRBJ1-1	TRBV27	CASSFEGEGTPTGEAFF
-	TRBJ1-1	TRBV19	CASSIGHNTEAFF
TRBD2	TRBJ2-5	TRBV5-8	CASSSGLAGVGQETQYF
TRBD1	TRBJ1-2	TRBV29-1	CSADRGHDYGYTF
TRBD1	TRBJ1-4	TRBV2	CASRGQGTTNEKLFF
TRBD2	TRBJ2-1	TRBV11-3	CASSLGLALSYNEQFF
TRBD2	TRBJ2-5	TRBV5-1	CASSETSGGPETQYF
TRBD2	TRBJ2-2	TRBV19	CASSMGVWLAETNTGELFF